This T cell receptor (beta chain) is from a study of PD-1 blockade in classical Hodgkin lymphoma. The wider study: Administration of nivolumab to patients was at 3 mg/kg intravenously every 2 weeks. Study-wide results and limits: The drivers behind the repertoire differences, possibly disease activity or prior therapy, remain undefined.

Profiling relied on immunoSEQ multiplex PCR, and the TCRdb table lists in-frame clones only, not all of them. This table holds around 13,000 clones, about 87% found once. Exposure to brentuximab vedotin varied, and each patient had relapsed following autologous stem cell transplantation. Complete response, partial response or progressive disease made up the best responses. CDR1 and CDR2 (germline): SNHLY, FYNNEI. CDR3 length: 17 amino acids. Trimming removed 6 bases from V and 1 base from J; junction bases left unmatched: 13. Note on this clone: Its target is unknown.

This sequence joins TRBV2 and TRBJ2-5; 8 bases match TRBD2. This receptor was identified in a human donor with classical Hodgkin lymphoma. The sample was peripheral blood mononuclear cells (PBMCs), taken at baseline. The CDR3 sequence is CASRPKLLLAAQETQYF. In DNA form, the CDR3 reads TGTGCCAGCAGACCCAAGCTACTACTAGCGGCCCAAGAGACCCAGTACTTC.